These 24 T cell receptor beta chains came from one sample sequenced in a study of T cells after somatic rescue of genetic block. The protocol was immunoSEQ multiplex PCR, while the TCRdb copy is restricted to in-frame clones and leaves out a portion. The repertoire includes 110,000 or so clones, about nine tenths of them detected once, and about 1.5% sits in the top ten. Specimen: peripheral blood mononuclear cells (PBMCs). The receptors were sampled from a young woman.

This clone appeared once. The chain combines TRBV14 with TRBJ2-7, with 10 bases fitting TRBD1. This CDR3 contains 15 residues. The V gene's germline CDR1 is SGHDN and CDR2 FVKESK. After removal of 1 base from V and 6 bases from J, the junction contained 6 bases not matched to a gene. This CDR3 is CASSQALGQGSEQYF. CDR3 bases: TGTGCCAGCAGCCAAGCCCTGGGACAGGGGTCCGAGCAGTACTTC.

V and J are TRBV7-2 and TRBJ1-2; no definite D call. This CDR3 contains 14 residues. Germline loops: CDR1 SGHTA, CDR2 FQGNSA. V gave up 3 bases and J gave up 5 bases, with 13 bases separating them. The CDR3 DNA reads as TGTGCCAGCAGCTTCCCCCTTTCATTGTATGGCTACACCTTC. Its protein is CASSFPLSLYGYTF.

The CDR3 region is CASCKSGSTDTQYF. In DNA form, the CDR3 reads TGCGCCAGCTGCAAGAGCGGTAGCACAGATACGCAGTATTTT. The chain joins TRBV5-1 to TRBJ2-3; a weak D match, TRBD2 (5 bases). The CDR3 has 14 residues. V dropped 7 bases and J dropped 0 bases, with 12 bases sitting between them. From germline, CDR1 is SGHRS and CDR2 YFSETQ.

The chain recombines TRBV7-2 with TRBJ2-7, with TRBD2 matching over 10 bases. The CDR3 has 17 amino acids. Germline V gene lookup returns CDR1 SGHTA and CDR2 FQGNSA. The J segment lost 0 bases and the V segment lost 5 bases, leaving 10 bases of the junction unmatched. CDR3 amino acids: CASSPRTSGFSSYEQYF. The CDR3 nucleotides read TGTGCCAGCAGCCCCAGGACTAGCGGTTTCAGCTCCTACGAGCAGTACTTC.

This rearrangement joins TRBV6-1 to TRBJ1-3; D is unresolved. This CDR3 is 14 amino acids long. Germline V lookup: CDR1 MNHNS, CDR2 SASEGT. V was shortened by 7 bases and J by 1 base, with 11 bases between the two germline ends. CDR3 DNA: TGTGCCAGCACCATCCTTGGATCTGGAAACACCATATATTTT. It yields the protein CASTILGSGNTIYF.

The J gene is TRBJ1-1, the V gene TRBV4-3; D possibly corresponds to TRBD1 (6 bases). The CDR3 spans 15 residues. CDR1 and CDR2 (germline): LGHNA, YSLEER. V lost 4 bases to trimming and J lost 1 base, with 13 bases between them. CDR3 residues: CASSPTGGTNTEAFF. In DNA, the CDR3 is TGCGCCAGCAGCCCGACAGGCGGCACGAACACTGAAGCTTTCTTT.

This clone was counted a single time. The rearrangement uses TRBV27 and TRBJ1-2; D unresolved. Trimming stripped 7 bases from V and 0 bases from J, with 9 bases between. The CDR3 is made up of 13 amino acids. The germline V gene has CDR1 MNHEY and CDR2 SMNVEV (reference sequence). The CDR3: CASKAGANYGYTF. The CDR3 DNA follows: TGTGCCAGCAAGGCCGGAGCTAACTATGGCTACACCTTC.

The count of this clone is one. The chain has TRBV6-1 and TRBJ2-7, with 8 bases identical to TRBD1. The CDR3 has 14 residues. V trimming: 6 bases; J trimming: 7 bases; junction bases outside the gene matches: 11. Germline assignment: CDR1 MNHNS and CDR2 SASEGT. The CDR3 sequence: CASRTGTGPSEQYF. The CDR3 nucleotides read TGTGCCAGCAGAACCGGGACAGGCCCCTCGGAGCAGTACTTC.

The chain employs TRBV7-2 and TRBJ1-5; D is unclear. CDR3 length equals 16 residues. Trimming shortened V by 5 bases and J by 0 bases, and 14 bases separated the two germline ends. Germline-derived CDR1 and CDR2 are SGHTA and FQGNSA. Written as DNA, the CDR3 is TGTGCCAGCAGCCCCCTTGGGAGAAATAGCAATCAGCCCCAGCATTTT. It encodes CASSPLGRNSNQPQHF.

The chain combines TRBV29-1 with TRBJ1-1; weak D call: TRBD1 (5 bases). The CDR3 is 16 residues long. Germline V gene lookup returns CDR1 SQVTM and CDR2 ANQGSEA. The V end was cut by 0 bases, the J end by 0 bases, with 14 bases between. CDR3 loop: CSVEDVGDPMNTEAFF. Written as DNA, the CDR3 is TGCAGCGTTGAAGATGTGGGGGACCCTATGAACACTGAAGCTTTCTTT.

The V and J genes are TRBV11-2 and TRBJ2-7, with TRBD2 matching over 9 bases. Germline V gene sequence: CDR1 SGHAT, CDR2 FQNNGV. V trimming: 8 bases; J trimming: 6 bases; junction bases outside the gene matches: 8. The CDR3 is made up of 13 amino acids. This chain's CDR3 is CASRGLALVEQYF. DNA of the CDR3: TGTGCCAGCCGGGGACTAGCCCTCGTCGAGCAGTACTTC.

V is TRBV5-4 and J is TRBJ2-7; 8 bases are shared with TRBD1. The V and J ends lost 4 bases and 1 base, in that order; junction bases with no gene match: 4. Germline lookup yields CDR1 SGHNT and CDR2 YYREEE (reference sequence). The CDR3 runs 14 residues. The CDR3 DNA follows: TGTGCCAGCAGCGACAGGGGCCTTTCCTACGAGCAGTACTTC. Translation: CASSDRGLSYEQYF.

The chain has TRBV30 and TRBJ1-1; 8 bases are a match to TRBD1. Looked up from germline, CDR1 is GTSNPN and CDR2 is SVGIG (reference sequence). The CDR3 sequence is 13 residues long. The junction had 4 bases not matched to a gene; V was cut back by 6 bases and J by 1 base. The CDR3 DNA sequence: TGTGCCTGTCCCGGGACAGGGAACACTGAAGCTTTCTTT. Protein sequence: CACPGTGNTEAFF.

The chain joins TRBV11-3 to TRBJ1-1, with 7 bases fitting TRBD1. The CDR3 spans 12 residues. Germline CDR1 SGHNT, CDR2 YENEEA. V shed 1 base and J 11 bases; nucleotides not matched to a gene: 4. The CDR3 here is CASSLVGRGAFF. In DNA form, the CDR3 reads TGTGCCAGCAGCTTAGTAGGCAGGGGGGCTTTCTTT.

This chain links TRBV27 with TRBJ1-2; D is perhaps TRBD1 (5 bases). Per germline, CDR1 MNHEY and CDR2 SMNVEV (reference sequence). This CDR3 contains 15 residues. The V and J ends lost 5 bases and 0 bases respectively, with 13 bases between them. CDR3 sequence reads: CASSGSGLANYGYTF. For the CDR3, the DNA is TGTGCCAGCAGTGGCTCAGGGCTTGCTAACTATGGCTACACCTTC.

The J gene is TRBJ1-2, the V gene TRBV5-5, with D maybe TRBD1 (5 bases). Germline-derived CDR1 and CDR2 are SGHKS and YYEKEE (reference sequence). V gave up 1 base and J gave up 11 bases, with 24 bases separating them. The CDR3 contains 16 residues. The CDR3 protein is CASSLFPGLSDSSYTF. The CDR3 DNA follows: TGTGCCAGCAGCTTGTTCCCGGGACTCTCTGATAGTAGTTACACCTTC.

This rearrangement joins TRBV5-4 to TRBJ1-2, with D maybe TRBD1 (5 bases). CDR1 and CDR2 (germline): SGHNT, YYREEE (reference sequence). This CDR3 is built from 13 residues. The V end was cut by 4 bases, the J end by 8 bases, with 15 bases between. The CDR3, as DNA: TGTGCCAGCAGCCCATGGGACCGCCAAGGCTACACCTTC. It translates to CASSPWDRQGYTF.

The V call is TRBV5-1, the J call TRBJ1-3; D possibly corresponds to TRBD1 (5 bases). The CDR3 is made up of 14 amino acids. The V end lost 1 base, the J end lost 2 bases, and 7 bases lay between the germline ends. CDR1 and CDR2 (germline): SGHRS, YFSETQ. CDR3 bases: TGCGCCAGCAGCTTGCCGGGGCCTGGAAACACCATATATTTT. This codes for CASSLPGPGNTIYF. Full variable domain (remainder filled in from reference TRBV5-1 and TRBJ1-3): KAGVTQTPRYLIKTRGQQVTLSCSPISGHRSVSWYQQTPGQGLQFLFEYFSETQRNKGNFPGRFSGRQFSNSRSEMNVSTLELGDSALYLCASSLPGPGNTIYFGEGSWLTVV.

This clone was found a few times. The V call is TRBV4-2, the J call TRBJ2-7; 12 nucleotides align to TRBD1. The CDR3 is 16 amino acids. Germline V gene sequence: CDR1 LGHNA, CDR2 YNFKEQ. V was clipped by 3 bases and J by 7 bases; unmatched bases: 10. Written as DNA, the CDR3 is TGTGCCAGCAGCCAGGATGAGGGACAGGGGGCGTCGGAGCAGTACTTC. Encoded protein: CASSQDEGQGASEQYF.

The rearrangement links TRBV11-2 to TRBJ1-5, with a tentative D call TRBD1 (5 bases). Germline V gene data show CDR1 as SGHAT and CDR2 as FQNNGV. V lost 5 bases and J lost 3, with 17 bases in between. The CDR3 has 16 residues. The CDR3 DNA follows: TGTGCCAGCAGCCCGGGGCCCACAGATCACAATCAGCCCCAGCATTTT. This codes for CASSPGPTDHNQPQHF. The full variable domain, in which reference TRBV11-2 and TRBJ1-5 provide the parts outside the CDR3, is EAGVAQSPRYKIIEKRQSVAFWCNPISGHATLYWYQQILGQGPKLLIQFQNNGVVDDSQLPKDRFSAERLKGVDSTLKIQPAKLEDSAVYLCASSPGPTDHNQPQHFGDGTRLSIL.

CDR3 in amino acids: CASTRSPSSYNEQFF. CDR3 DNA: TGTGCCAGCACCCGGAGCCCTAGCTCCTACAATGAGCAGTTCTTC. V is TRBV5-4 and J is TRBJ2-1; no definite D call. The ends were cut back, 6 bases at V and 0 bases at J, with 13 bases in the middle. CDR3 length: 15 residues. Germline assignment: CDR1 SGHNT and CDR2 YYREEE (reference sequence).

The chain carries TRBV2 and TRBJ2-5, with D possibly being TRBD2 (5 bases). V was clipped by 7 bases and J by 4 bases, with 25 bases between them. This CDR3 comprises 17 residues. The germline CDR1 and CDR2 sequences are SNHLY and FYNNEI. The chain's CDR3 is CASNRGLVGSGGETQYF. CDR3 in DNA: TGTGCCAGCAACCGAGGGCTAGTAGGATCGGGTGGAGAGACCCAGTACTTC.

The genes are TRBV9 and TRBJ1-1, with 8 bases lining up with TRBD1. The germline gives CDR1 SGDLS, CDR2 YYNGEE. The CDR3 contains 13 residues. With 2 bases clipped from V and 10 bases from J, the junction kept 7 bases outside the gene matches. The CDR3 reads CASSVDREGRAFF. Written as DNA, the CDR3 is TGTGCCAGCAGCGTGGACAGGGAGGGTCGAGCTTTCTTT.

CDR3 nucleotide sequence: TGTGCCAGCAGCTCGGTAGCGGGGGAGCGCACAGATACGCAGTATTTT. Amino acids: CASSSVAGERTDTQYF. This chain links TRBV7-3 with TRBJ2-3, with 9 bases fitting TRBD2. V was clipped by 4 bases and J by 1 base; unmatched bases: 6. The CDR3 loop spans 16 amino acids. CDR1 and CDR2 from the germline V gene are SGHTA and FQGTGA.